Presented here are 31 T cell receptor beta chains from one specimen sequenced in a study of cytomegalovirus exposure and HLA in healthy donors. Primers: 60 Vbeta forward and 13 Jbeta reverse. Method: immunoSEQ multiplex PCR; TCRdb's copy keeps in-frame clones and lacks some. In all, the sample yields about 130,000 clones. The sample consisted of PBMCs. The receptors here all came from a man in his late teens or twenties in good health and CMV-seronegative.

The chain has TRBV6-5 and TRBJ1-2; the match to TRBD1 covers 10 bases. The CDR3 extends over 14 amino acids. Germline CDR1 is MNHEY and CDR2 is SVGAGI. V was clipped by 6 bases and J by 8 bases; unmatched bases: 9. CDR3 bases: TGTGCCAGCAGGCACTGGGGGACAGGGGACGGCTACACCTTC. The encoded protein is CASRHWGTGDGYTF.

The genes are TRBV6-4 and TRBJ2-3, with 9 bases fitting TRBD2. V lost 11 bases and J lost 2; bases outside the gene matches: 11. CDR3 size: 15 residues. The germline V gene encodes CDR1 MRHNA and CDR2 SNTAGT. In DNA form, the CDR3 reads TGTGCCGCCGGGGGAGTAGCGGGAGACACAGATACGCAGTATTTT. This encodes CAAGGVAGDTDTQYF.

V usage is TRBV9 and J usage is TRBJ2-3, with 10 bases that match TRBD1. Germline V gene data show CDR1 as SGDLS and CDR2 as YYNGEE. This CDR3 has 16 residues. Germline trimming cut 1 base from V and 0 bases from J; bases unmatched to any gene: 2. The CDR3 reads CASSVPGQGSTDTQYF. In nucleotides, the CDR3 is TGTGCCAGCAGCGTACCGGGACAGGGGAGCACAGATACGCAGTATTTT. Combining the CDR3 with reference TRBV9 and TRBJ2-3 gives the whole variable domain DSGVTQTPKHLITATGQRVTLRCSPRSGDLSVYWYQQSLDQGLQFLIQYYNGEERAKGNILERFSAQQFPDLHSELNLSSLELGDSALYFCASSVPGQGSTDTQYFGPGTRLTVL.

The CDR3 protein is CASGEAGTGVTEAFF. The CDR3 DNA sequence: TGTGCCAGCGGGGAAGCCGGGACAGGGGTCACTGAAGCTTTCTTT. V and J are TRBV2 and TRBJ1-1, with 10 positions matching TRBD1. The trim removed 8 bases at V and 4 bases at J, leaving 10 bases unmatched. CDR3 size: 15 residues. CDR1 and CDR2 (germline): SNHLY, FYNNEI.

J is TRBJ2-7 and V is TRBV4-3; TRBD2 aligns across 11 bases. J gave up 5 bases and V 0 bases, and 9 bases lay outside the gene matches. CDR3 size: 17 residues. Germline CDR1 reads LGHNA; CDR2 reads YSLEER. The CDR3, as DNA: TGCGCCAGCAGCCAAGAAATAGGACTAGCGGGTCGGAACGAGCAGTACTTC. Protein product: CASSQEIGLAGRNEQYF.

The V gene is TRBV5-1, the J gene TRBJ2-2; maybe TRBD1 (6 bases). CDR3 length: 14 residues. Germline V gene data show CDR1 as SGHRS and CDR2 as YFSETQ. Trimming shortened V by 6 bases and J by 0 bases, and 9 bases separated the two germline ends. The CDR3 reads CASKRDTNTGELFF. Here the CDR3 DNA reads TGCGCCAGCAAACGGGACACGAACACCGGGGAGCTGTTTTTT.

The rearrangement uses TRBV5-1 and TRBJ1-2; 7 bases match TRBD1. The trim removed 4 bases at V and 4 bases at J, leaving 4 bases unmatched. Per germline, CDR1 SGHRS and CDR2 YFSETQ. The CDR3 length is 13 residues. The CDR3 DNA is TGCGCCAGCAGCCCCGGGGACAGCTATGGCTACACCTTC. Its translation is CASSPGDSYGYTF.

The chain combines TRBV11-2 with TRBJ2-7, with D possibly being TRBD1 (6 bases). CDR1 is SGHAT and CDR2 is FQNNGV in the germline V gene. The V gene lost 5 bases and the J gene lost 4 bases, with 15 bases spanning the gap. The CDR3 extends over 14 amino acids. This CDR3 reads CASSPGQGAYEQYF. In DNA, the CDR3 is TGTGCCAGCAGCCCGGGACAAGGGGCGTACGAGCAGTACTTC. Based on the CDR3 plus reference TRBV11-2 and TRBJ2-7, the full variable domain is EAGVAQSPRYKIIEKRQSVAFWCNPISGHATLYWYQQILGQGPKLLIQFQNNGVVDDSQLPKDRFSAERLKGVDSTLKIQPAKLEDSAVYLCASSPGQGAYEQYFGPGTRLTVT.

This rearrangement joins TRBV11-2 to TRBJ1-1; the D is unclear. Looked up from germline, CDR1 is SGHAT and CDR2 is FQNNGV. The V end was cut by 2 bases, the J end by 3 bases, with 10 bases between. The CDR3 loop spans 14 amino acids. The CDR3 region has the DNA TGTGCCAGCAGCTTACGAGATTCTGACACTGAAGCTTTCTTT. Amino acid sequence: CASSLRDSDTEAFF.

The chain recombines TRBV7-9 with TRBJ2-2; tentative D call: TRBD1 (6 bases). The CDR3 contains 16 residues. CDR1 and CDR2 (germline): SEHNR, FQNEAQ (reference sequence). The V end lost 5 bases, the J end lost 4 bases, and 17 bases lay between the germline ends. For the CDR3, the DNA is TGTGCCAGCAGCATAGGCACAGGGTCCCCCACCGGGGAGCTGTTTTTT. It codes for CASSIGTGSPTGELFF.

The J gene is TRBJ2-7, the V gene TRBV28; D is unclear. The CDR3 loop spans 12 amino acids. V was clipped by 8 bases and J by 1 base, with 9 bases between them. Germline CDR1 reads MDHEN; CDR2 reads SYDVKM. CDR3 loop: CASCHGSYEQYF. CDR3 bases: TGTGCCAGCTGTCACGGTTCCTACGAGCAGTACTTC.

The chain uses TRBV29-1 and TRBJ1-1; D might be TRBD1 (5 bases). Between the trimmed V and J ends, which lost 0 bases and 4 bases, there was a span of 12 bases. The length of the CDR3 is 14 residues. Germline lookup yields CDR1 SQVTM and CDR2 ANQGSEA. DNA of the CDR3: TGCAGCGTTGAAGAGGCAGGGTGGGGCACTGAAGCTTTCTTT. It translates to CSVEEAGWGTEAFF.

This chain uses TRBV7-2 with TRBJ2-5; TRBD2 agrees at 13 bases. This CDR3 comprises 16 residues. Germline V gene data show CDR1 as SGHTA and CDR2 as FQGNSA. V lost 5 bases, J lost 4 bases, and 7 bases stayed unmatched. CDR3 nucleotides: TGTGCCAGCAGCCGCCGGACTAGCGGGAGTGGAGAGACCCAGTACTTC. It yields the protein CASSRRTSGSGETQYF. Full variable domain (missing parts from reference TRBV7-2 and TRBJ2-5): GAGVSQSPSNKVTEKGKDVELRCDPISGHTALYWYRQSLGQGLEFLIYFQGNSAPDKSGLPSDRFSAERTGGSVSTLTIQRTQQEDSAVYLCASSRRTSGSGETQYFGPGTRLLVL.

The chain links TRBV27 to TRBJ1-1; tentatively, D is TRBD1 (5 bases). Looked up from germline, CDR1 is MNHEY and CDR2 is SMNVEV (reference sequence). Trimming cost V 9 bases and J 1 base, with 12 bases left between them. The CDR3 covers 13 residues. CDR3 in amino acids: CASLHTGNTEAFF. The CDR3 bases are TGTGCCAGTCTACACACAGGGAACACTGAAGCTTTCTTT.

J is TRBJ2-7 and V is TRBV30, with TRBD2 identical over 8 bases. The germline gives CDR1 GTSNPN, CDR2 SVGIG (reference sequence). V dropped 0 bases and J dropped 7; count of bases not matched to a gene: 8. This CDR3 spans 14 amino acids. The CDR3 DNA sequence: TGTGCCTGGAGTGTCCCCGGGGGCGGGGGGGAGCAGTACTTC. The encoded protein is CAWSVPGGGGEQYF.

The CDR3 region is CASSLVPAGEYGYTF. The CDR3 region has the DNA TGTGCCAGCTCCCTGGTCCCGGCAGGGGAATATGGCTACACCTTC. The chain links TRBV18 to TRBJ1-2, with D tentatively TRBD1 (6 bases). Trimming left V 6 bases short and J 5 bases short, with 19 bases between. The CDR3 runs 15 residues. The germline gives CDR1 KGHSH, CDR2 LQKENI. The complete variable domain, with remaining parts taken from reference TRBV18 and TRBJ1-2, reads NAGVMQNPRHLVRRRGQEARLRCSPMKGHSHVYWYRQLPEEGLKFMVYLQKENIIDESGMPKERFSAEFPKEGPSILRIQQVVRGDSAAYFCASSLVPAGEYGYTFGSGTRLTVV.

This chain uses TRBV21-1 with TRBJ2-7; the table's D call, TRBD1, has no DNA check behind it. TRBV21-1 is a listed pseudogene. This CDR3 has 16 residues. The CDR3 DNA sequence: TGTGCCAGCAGCAAAGCGAACAGGGAGTTATCCTACGAGCAGTACTTC. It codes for CASSKANRELSYEQYF.

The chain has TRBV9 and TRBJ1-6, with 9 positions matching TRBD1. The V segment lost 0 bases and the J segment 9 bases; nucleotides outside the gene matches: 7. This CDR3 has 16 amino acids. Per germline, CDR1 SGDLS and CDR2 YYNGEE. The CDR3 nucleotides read TGTGCCAGCAGCGTAGGGGGACAGGGTCGAAGTTCACCCCTCCACTTT. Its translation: CASSVGGQGRSSPLHF.

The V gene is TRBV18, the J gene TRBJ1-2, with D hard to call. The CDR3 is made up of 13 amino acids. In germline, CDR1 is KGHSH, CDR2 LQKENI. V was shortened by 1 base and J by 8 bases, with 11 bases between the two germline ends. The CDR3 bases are TGTGCCAGCTCACCACAACGGGTTGTAGGCTACACCTTC. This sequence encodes CASSPQRVVGYTF.

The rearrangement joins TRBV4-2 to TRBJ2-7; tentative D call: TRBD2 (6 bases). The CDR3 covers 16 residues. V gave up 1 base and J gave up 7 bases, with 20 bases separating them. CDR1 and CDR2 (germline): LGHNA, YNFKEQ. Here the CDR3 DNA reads TGTGCCAGCAGCCAAGGTTCGCGGGGCCCCCAGGAAGAGCAGTACTTC. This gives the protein CASSQGSRGPQEEQYF.

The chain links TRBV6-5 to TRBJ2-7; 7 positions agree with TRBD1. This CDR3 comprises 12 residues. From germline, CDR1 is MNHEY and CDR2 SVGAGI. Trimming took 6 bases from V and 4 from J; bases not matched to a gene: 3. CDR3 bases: TGTGCCAGCAGCCACAGGGGTTACGAGCAGTACTTC. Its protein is CASSHRGYEQYF.

DNA of the CDR3: TGTGCCAGCAGAAACGGAAACATTCAGTACTTC. It specifies CASRNGNIQYF. The V gene is TRBV6-5, the J gene TRBJ2-4, with unresolved D. This CDR3 has 11 amino acids. Trimming pared 6 bases from V and 6 bases from J, leaving 6 bases between. Per the germline V gene, CDR1 is MNHEY and CDR2 is SVGAGI.

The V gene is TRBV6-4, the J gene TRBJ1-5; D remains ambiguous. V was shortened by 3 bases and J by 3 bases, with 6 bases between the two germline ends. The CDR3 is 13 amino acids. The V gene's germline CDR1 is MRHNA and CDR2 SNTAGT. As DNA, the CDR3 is TGTGCCAGCAGTGAAACAGTCAATCAGCCCCAGCATTTT. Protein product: CASSETVNQPQHF.

CDR3 DNA: TGTGCCAGCAAACCGGGACAGGGGTTCCCAGATACGCAGTATTTT. Translated: CASKPGQGFPDTQYF. The V and J genes are TRBV5-6 and TRBJ2-3; 10 bases align to TRBD1. Germline loops: CDR1 SGHDT, CDR2 YYEEEE. This CDR3 comprises 15 residues. The V and J ends lost 6 bases and 4 bases, in that order; junction bases with no gene match: 8.

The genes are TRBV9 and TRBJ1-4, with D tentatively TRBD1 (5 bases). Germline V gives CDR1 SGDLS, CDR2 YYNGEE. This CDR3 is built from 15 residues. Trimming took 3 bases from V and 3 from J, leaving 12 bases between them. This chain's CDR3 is CASSATGTSNEKLFF. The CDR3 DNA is TGTGCCAGCAGCGCCACCGGGACTTCTAATGAAAAACTGTTTTTT.

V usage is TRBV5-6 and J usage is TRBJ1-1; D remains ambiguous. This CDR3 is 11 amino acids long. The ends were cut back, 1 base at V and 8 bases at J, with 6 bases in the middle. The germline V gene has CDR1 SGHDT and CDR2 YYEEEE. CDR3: CASSLLAEAFF. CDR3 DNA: TGTGCCAGCAGCTTGTTGGCCGAAGCTTTCTTT.

CDR3 nucleotide sequence: TGTGCCAGTAGTATAGATCTGCTGCGTGGCTACACCTTC. Its protein is CASSIDLLRGYTF. The V gene is TRBV19, the J gene TRBJ1-2; D uncertain. V was pared by 0 bases and J by 7 bases, with 9 bases between. This CDR3 has 13 residues. Per germline, CDR1 LNHDA and CDR2 SQIVND (reference sequence).

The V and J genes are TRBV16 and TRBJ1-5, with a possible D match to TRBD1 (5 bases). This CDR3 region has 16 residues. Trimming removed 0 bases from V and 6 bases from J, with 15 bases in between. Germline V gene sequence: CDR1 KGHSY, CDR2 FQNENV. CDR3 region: CASSQSEGRGSQPQHF. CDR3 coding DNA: TGTGCCAGCAGCCAATCGGAGGGAAGGGGCAGTCAGCCCCAGCATTTT.

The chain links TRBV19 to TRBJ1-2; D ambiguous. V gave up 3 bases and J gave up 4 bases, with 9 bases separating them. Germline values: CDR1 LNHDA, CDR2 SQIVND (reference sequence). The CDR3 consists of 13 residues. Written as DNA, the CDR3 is TGTGCCAGTAGTATCAGCGTGGGCTATGGCTACACCTTC. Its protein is CASSISVGYGYTF.

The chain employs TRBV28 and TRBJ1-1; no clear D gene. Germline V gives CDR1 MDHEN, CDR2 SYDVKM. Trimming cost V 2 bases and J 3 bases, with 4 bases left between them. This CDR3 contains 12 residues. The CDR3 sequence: CASSLLYTEAFF. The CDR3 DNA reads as TGTGCCAGCAGTTTACTCTACACTGAAGCTTTCTTT.

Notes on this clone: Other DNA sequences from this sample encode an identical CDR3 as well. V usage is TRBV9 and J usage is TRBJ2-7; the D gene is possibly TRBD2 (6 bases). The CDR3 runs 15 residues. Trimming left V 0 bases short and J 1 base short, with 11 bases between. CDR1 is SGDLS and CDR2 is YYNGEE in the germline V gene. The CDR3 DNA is TGTGCCAGCAGCGTAGGGGGAGGAGGGTCCTACGAGCAGTACTTC. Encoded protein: CASSVGGGGSYEQYF.